This note documents a single T cell receptor (beta chain) sequence. The source of the sample is a study of siplizumab effects on memory and regulatory T cells. V lost 7 bases to trimming and J lost 7 bases, with 13 bases between them. Germline V lookup: CDR1 SQVTM, CDR2 ANQGSEA. The CDR3 is 12 residues long. Measured with immunoSEQ multiplex PCR; TCRdb has only the in-frame clones, and not every one. The sample yields around 82,000 clones, around 93% seen once. This sequence joins TRBV29-1 and TRBJ1-4; the D gene is possibly TRBD1 (6 bases). This TCR came from a human donor in good health. Source material: CD8+ T cells sorted from blood. This CDR3 is CSAQGLGEKLFF. The DNA of the CDR3 is TGCAGCGCCCAGGGGTTGGGTGAAAAACTGTTTTTT.